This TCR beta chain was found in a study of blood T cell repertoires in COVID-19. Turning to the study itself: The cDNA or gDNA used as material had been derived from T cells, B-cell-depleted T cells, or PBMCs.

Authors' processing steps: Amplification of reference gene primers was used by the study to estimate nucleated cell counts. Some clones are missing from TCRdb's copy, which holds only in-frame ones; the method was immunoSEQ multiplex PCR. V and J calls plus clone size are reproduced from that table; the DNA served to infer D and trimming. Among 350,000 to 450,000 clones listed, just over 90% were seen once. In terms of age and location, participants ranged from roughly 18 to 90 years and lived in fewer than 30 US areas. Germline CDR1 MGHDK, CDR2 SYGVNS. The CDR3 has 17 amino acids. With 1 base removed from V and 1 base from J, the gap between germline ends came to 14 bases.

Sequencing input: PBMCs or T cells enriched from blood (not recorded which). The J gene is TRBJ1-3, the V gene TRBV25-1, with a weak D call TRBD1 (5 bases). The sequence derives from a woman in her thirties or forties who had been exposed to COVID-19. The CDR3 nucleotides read TGTGCCAGCAGTGAATCCATTGGACATGGGTCTGGAAACACCATATATTTT. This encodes CASSESIGHGSGNTIYF. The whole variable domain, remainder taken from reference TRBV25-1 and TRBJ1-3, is EADIYQTPRYLVIGTGKKITLECSQTMGHDKMYWYQQDPGMELHLIHYSYGVNSTEKGDLSSESTVSRIRTEHFPLTLESARPSHTSQYLCASSESIGHGSGNTIYFGEGSWLTVV.